The clone carrying this TCR beta chain was seen at least ten times. The presence of a unique molecular identifier marked each TCR cDNA molecule. Via MiXCR, TCRdb re-called the 5' RACE reads, giving one row per CDR3 protein. This sample yields some 83,000 distinct CDR3 sequences, of which 15% to 20% are seen a single time; roughly 6% belongs to the top ten. Regarding time point: sample taken at primary tumor resection. Unsorted samples of tumor, nontumor lung or frozen PBMC had their whole RNA sequenced. The sample belongs to a study of spatial heterogeneity in lung cancer. For the study at large: Each unique TCR and UMI combination was seen more than ten times on average in raw reads.

The source was PBMCs, collected at surgery. The clonotype was recovered from a male donor with early-stage non-small cell lung cancer.

The CDR3 coding sequence is TGTGCCAGCAGCCACGACAGGGGTTGGAGTGGCTACACCTTC. Translation: CASSHDRGWSGYTF. The chain is built from TRBV6-2 or TRBV6-3 and TRBJ1-2, with TRBD1 matching 8 bases. This CDR3 region has 14 residues. Germline V CDR1 and CDR2: MNHEY, SVGEGT. V trimming: 6 bases; J trimming: 7 bases; junction bases outside the gene matches: 10.